This record covers a single T cell receptor (beta chain). Synthetic TCR analog templates were spiked into all PCRs individually. Some clones are missing from TCRdb's copy, which holds only in-frame ones; the method was immunoSEQ multiplex PCR. The sample has some 76,000 clones, around 90% seen once. This entry comes from a study of PD-L1 blockade in urothelial cancer. This CDR3 has 15 residues. The germline CDR1 and CDR2 sequences are SGHRS and YFSETQ. The J segment lost 4 bases and the V segment lost 0 bases, leaving 4 bases of the junction unmatched. This clonotype originated in a man between 60 and 70 years old with urothelial cancer. The specimen was PBMCs, collected around atezolizumab (anti-PD-L1) treatment. The chain has TRBV5-1 and TRBJ1-3; 7 nucleotides agree with TRBD1. The CDR3 DNA is TGCGCCAGCAGCTTGGGTCACAGGGGCGGAAACACCATATATTTT. Translating it yields CASSLGHRGGNTIYF.